One sample yielded the 20 T cell receptor beta chains listed below, sequenced in a study of a mutant IDH1 vaccine in newly diagnosed glioma. TCRdb's copy holds only in-frame clones and misses some; the assay was immunoSEQ multiplex PCR. The sample has tens of thousands of clones, roughly 80% seen once; the top ten hold around 19%. Documented time point: week 47, end of study. With topical imiquimod, each dose of the vaccine consisted of 300 ug of mutant IDH1 20-mer peptide. For these receptors, no antigen is known. Sequencing used PBMCs, obtained from a glioma patient whose treatment included an IDH1 peptide vaccine. The receptors derive from a man younger than 30 with glioma. Some clones in this sample may be carry-over from other donors' samples.

The rearrangement uses TRBV2 and TRBJ2-1; 7 bases are a match to TRBD2. Germline V lookup: CDR1 SNHLY, CDR2 FYNNEI. The CDR3 extends over 14 amino acids. V was pared by 6 bases and J by 7 bases, with 9 bases of the junction left unmatched. The CDR3 protein is CASRSSSGKNEQFF. CDR3 DNA sequence: TGTGCCAGCAGGTCATCCAGCGGGAAGAATGAGCAGTTCTTC.

This rearrangement joins TRBV7-8 to TRBJ1-2; 9 positions agree with TRBD1. Losses at the gene ends were 6 bases for V and 6 bases for J; bases not matched to a gene: 8. Per germline, CDR1 SGHVS and CDR2 FQNEAQ. CDR3 size: 14 residues. CDR3 sequence (DNA): TGTGCCAGCAGTCACAGGGGGCTCAGGGATGGCTACACCTTC. This encodes CASSHRGLRDGYTF.

This chain joins TRBV19 and TRBJ1-1; a possible D gene is TRBD1 (6 bases). CDR3 size: 15 residues. The V gene lost 3 bases and the J gene lost 6 bases, with 17 bases spanning the gap. CDR1 LNHDA and CDR2 SQIVND come from the germline V gene (reference sequence). Written as DNA, the CDR3 is TGTGCCAGTAGTATTGATAGGGGGGTTATGGCTGAAGCTTTCTTT. Translation gives CASSIDRGVMAEAFF.

The chain uses TRBV5-1 and TRBJ1-2; 7 bases align to TRBD1. The V gene's germline CDR1 is SGHRS and CDR2 YFSETQ. CDR3 length equals 15 residues. Trimming removed 2 bases from V and 3 bases from J; junction bases left unmatched: 7. CDR3 amino acids: CASSFSTGTDYGYTF. The CDR3 DNA reads as TGCGCCAGCAGCTTCTCGACAGGGACGGACTATGGCTACACCTTC.

The rearrangement joins TRBV9 to TRBJ1-2, with D tentatively TRBD1 (6 bases). The CDR3 totals 15 residues. Germline lookup yields CDR1 SGDLS and CDR2 YYNGEE. The V end was cut by 0 bases, the J end by 4 bases, with 13 bases between. CDR3 in amino acids: CASSVAGGEGYGYTF. The CDR3 DNA reads as TGTGCCAGCAGCGTAGCGGGGGGCGAGGGCTATGGCTACACCTTC.

V and J are TRBV7-8 and TRBJ1-4; 7 bases agree with TRBD1. CDR3 length: 15 residues. With 1 base clipped from V and 5 bases from J, the junction kept 4 bases outside the gene matches. Germline V gene lookup returns CDR1 SGHVS and CDR2 FQNEAQ. CDR3: CASSLDRGWNEKLFF. DNA of the CDR3: TGTGCCAGCAGCTTAGACAGGGGTTGGAATGAAAAACTGTTTTTT.

This CDR3 reads CASSYPAGLEQYF. The CDR3 DNA sequence: TGTGCCAGCAGTTACCCCGCGGGGCTCGAGCAGTACTTC. This sequence joins TRBV6-6 and TRBJ2-7, with D perhaps TRBD2 (6 bases). The length of the CDR3 is 13 residues. Per the germline V gene, CDR1 is MNHNY and CDR2 is SVGAGI (reference sequence). Trimming pared 2 bases from V and 6 bases from J, leaving 11 bases between.

The genes are TRBV2 and TRBJ2-5; D uncertain. Germline loops: CDR1 SNHLY, CDR2 FYNNEI. The CDR3 has 12 amino acids. V was pared by 8 bases and J by 0 bases, with 7 bases between. CDR3 protein: CASSNYQETQYF. DNA for the CDR3: TGTGCCAGCTCGAATTACCAAGAGACCCAGTACTTC.

This chain uses TRBV7-2 with TRBJ1-1, with D hard to call. CDR1 is SGHTA, CDR2 FQGNSA, per germline. The CDR3 contains 14 residues. Deletions cut 0 bases from V and 1 base from J, with 6 bases between. The CDR3 here is CASSLASANTEAFF. The CDR3 bases are TGTGCCAGCAGCTTAGCGTCGGCGAACACTGAAGCTTTCTTT.

There are a few counts of this clone. The chain carries TRBV28 and TRBJ1-2; D is perhaps TRBD1 (6 bases). The germline V gene has CDR1 MDHEN and CDR2 SYDVKM. V was shortened by 1 base and J by 0 bases, with 9 bases between the two germline ends. This CDR3 region has 15 residues. The CDR3 loop is CASSLLTGSNYGYTF. In nucleotides, the CDR3 is TGTGCCAGCAGTTTATTGACAGGATCTAACTATGGCTACACCTTC.

The rearrangement joins TRBV9 to TRBJ2-1; possibly TRBD2 for D (5 bases). The CDR3 has 15 residues. Deletions cut 0 bases from V and 3 bases from J, with 10 bases between. Germline V gene sequence: CDR1 SGDLS, CDR2 YYNGEE. CDR3 in DNA: TGTGCCAGCAGCGTAGAGGGAGTTCTCTACAATGAGCAGTTCTTC. Translating gives CASSVEGVLYNEQFF.

V usage is TRBV19 and J usage is TRBJ1-5; a possible D gene is TRBD1 (5 bases). V was trimmed by 4 bases and J by 1 base, leaving 20 bases between them. Germline V gene lookup returns CDR1 LNHDA and CDR2 SQIVND (reference sequence). The CDR3 contains 18 residues. CDR3: CASSSPRERAGSNQPQHF. The DNA for the CDR3 is TGTGCCAGTAGTAGTCCTCGAGAGCGCGCAGGGAGCAATCAGCCCCAGCATTTT.

The chain links TRBV5-1 to TRBJ2-5; no clear D. Germline V CDR1 and CDR2: SGHRS, YFSETQ. V lost 4 bases, J lost 1 base, and 14 bases lay in between. The CDR3 is made up of 15 amino acids. CDR3 sequence reads: CASSPQSGGQETQYF. For the CDR3, the DNA is TGCGCCAGCAGCCCCCAGTCGGGTGGCCAAGAGACCCAGTACTTC. The full variable domain, in which reference TRBV5-1 and TRBJ2-5 provide the parts outside the CDR3, is KAGVTQTPRYLIKTRGQQVTLSCSPISGHRSVSWYQQTPGQGLQFLFEYFSETQRNKGNFPGRFSGRQFSNSRSEMNVSTLELGDSALYLCASSPQSGGQETQYFGPGTRLLVL.

The chain has TRBV6-6 and TRBJ2-2; 8 bases match TRBD1. The germline gives CDR1 MNHNY, CDR2 SVGAGI (reference sequence). Germline trimming cut 6 bases from V and 4 bases from J; bases unmatched to any gene: 10. The CDR3 has 16 amino acids. CDR3 coding DNA: TGTGCCAGCAGCGACATGAGGACAGGGACCACCGGGGAGCTGTTTTTT. Its translation is CASSDMRTGTTGELFF.

The chain joins TRBV25-1 to TRBJ1-2, with 11 bases aligning to TRBD1. The CDR3 spans 17 residues. Germline V gene data show CDR1 as MGHDK and CDR2 as SYGVNS. After removal of 3 bases from V and 4 bases from J, the junction contained 10 bases not matched to a gene. CDR3 in amino acids: CASSDWTGGESGYGYTF. In DNA, the CDR3 is TGTGCCAGCAGTGATTGGACAGGGGGCGAGTCTGGCTATGGCTACACCTTC.

The chain employs TRBV30 and TRBJ1-4; D uncertain. This CDR3 spans 14 amino acids. CDR1 and CDR2 from the germline V gene are GTSNPN and SVGIG (reference sequence). Trimming cost V 2 bases and J 0 bases, with 7 bases left between them. CDR3 region: CAWSFLTTNEKLFF. The CDR3 nucleotides read TGTGCCTGGAGTTTCCTTACAACTAATGAAAAACTGTTTTTT.

In this sample, this clone turned up a few times. The chain carries TRBV4-2 and TRBJ2-2; no clear D. The ends were cut back, 3 bases at V and 4 bases at J, with 12 bases in the middle. The germline gives CDR1 LGHNA, CDR2 YNFKEQ. The length of the CDR3 is 15 residues. The CDR3 loop reads CASSHAAVSTGELFF. CDR3 in DNA: TGTGCCAGCAGCCACGCCGCCGTCTCCACCGGGGAGCTGTTTTTT.

On this clone: The same CDR3 also results from other DNA sequences found in this sample. This rearrangement joins TRBV15 to TRBJ1-2; 8 nucleotides match TRBD1. The ends lost 2 bases at V and 6 bases at J; junction bases unmatched: 2. In germline, CDR1 is LNHNV, CDR2 YYDKDF (reference sequence). The CDR3 has 13 amino acids. CDR3 sequence reads: CATSRQGAHGYTF. The CDR3 coding sequence is TGTGCCACCAGCAGACAGGGGGCGCATGGCTACACCTTC.

The chain's CDR3 is CSVGEQQNTEAFF. The CDR3 region has the DNA TGCAGCGTTGGCGAACAGCAGAACACTGAAGCTTTCTTT. V gene TRBV29-1 combines with J gene TRBJ1-1, with D unclear. The CDR3 runs 13 residues. V lost 4 bases and J 1 base, leaving 10 bases between the germline ends. CDR1 and CDR2 (germline): SQVTM, ANQGSEA.

This chain connects TRBV6-5 to TRBJ1-2; D may be TRBD1 (6 bases). Per the germline V gene, CDR1 is MNHEY and CDR2 is SVGAGI. V was pared by 0 bases and J by 2 bases, with 13 bases between. The CDR3 is 16 residues long. The CDR3 protein is CASSYSLRGSNYGYTF. The CDR3 nucleotides are TGTGCCAGCAGTTACTCCCTCAGGGGCTCCAACTATGGCTACACCTTC.